This TCR beta chain originates from a study of T cells after yellow fever vaccination. Study results and limitations: Overall, a small share of clonotypes was seen in both CD4 and CD8 compartments. The study re-detected most primary-vaccination clones after the booster (around 96% CD4, roughly 85% CD8). Contamination of FACS-sorted repertoires by abundant clonotypes from the bulk population could occur.

The 5'RACE template-switching step produced TCR cDNA and added a universal primer site and UMIs. A single record per CDR3 protein comes from TCRdb applying MiXCR to the 5' RACE reads. The table shows approximately 330,000 distinct CDR3 sequences, with about 12% occurring only once. Many counts were recorded for this clonotype. Its cognate antigen is unknown. This receptor was obtained from a man aged 18-30 years who received the YFV17D yellow fever vaccine. Sequences were derived from CD4+ T cells sorted from PBMCs, sampled 15 days after the yellow fever booster vaccination.

This CDR3 is CSARARDEGRDTQYF. CDR3 bases: TGCAGTGCTAGAGCCCGGGACGAAGGAAGAGATACGCAGTATTTT. The V and J genes are TRBV20-1 and TRBJ2-3; D is perhaps TRBD1 or TRBD2 (5 bases each). V was clipped by 1 base and J by 5 bases, with 16 bases between them. The CDR3 extends over 15 amino acids. From germline, CDR1 is DFQATT and CDR2 SNEGSKA (reference sequence).